This record concerns one T cell receptor (beta chain) sequence. Its cognate antigen is unknown. This entry is derived from a study of cytomegalovirus exposure and HLA in healthy donors. Findings and limits, study-wide: Subsequent analysis revealed that first-cohort TCR clusters tended to co-occur in the roughly 120 validation repertoires.

The junction had 4 bases not matched to a gene; V was cut back by 2 bases and J by 2 bases. The CDR3 runs to 16 residues. Germline assignment: CDR1 SGHTA and CDR2 FQGTGA. Repertoires were generated with immunoSEQ multiplex PCR, while TCRdb's copy carries only in-frame clones and drops some. The sample includes approximately 110,000 clones, 86% seen only once; the top ten take 4% to 4.5%. The chain recombines TRBV7-3 with TRBJ2-5, with 11 bases aligning to TRBD2. Sequenced: PBMCs. This TCR derives from a woman younger than 35 in good health and CMV-seropositive. CDR3 amino acids: CASSLGLAGGQETQYF. The CDR3 region has the DNA TGTGCCAGCAGCTTAGGGCTAGCGGGGGGACAAGAGACCCAGTACTTC. Drawing the rest from reference TRBV7-3 and TRBJ2-5, the complete variable domain is GAGVSQTPSNKVTEKGKYVELRCDPISGHTALYWYRQSLGQGPEFLIYFQGTGAADDSGLPNDRFFAVRPEGSVSTLKIQRTERGDSAVYLCASSLGLAGGQETQYFGPGTRLLVL.